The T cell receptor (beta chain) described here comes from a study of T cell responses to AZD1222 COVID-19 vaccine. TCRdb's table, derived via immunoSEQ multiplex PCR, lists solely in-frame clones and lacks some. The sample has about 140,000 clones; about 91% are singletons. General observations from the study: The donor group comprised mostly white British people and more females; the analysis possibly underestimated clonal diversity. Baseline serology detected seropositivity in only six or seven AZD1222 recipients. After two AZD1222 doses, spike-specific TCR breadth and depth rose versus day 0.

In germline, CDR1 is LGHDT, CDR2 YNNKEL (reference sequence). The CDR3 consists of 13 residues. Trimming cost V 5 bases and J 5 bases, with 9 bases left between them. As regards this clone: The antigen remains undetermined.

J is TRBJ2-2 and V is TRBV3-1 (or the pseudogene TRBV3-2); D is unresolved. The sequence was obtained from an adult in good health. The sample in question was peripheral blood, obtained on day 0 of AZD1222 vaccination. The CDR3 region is CASSYTVTGELFF. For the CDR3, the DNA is TGTGCCAGCAGCTACACAGTGACCGGGGAGCTGTTTTTT.